This TCR beta chain was sequenced during a study of neurological immune-mediated disorders. TCRdb analysed the 5' RACE reads with MiXCR anew, one entry per CDR3 protein. This sample has about 60,000 distinct CDR3 sequences, with approximately 4% found just once. Per the germline V gene, CDR1 is SGHVS and CDR2 is FNYEAQ. This CDR3 comprises 16 residues. Trimming removed 4 bases from V and 5 bases from J; junction bases left unmatched: 10. The unsorted libraries were prepared from 2 million PBMCs (stored at -80 C). Whole-study results and caveats: HTLV-1-associated myelopathy ranked highest for TCR clonal expansion and multiple sclerosis lowest, beneath healthy controls. Phylogenetic grouping placed 18 of 34 multiple sclerosis patients' repertoires in one related-CDR3 cluster, a possible signature. Neither clinical nor MRI features showed any association with the multiple sclerosis repertoire cluster, and the authors stated that larger cohorts are needed.

This clonotype was seen repeatedly, ten times or more. Its antigen is unknown. The source of this sequence is a man aged 45-65 years with multiple sclerosis. The sequencing sample was made of PBMCs. This rearrangement joins TRBV7-6 to TRBJ2-3, with 9 bases that match TRBD1. CDR3 bases: TGTGCCAGCAGCTCCCCCACGGGACAGGGTGTAGATACGCAGTATTTT. Its protein product is CASSSPTGQGVDTQYF.